This T cell receptor beta chain was profiled in a study of shared clonotypes between healthy human individuals. Findings of the study overall: Sequencing depth was predicted to influence how clonotypes are shared among donors.

This clone was counted a few times. Its specificity is not known. TCRdb's copy holds only in-frame clones and misses some; the assay was immunoSEQ multiplex PCR. The sample shows 85,000 to 100,000 clones, over 60% of them seen only once. Pooled CD45RO+ cells and CCR7-negative CD45RA+ TemRA cells made up CD8 memory. The junction had 2 bases not matched to a gene; V was cut back by 4 bases and J by 4 bases. The V gene's germline CDR1 is SGHTA and CDR2 FQGNSA. This CDR3 has 13 residues. The genes are TRBV7-2 and TRBJ2-5; 8 bases agree with TRBD2. The clonotype was recovered from a man younger than 40 in good health. The sample consisted of memory CD8+ T cells sorted from blood. Stated subset: CD45RO+ cells pooled with CCR7-negative TemRA cells. CDR3 bases: TGTGCCAGCAGCTACCTAGCGGGAGAGACCCAGTACTTC. This encodes CASSYLAGETQYF.